This T cell receptor (beta chain) was profiled in a study of memory CD4+ T cells and cytomegalovirus serostatus (dated by TCRdb to about 2019). About the full investigation: The cohort included approximately 35 healthy adults from Belgium, of whom 9 were CMV seropositive and 24 were CMV seronegative. To replicate a published TCR-based CMV serostatus classifier, the researchers sequenced the CD4+ memory TCRbeta repertoires of a Belgian cohort whose cytomegalovirus serostatus was known.

According to the germline V gene (reference sequence), CDR1 reads GTSNPN and CDR2 reads SVGIG. The V end loses 5 bases and the J end loses 5 bases, and a stretch of 15 bases separates them. Taken from cysteine to phenylalanine, the CDR3 has 13 residues. The entry retains the CDR3 DNA only, 39 bases that are in frame from base 1. This clone was observed a single time. Its antigen is unknown. The sample holds no much larger clone one base away, and base qualities are not on file. A FACSAria II was used to sort memory CD4+ T cells, defined as single viable CD3+CD4+CD8-CD45RO+ cells. To determine CMV serostatus, a Roche Elecsys assay was used that detects serum IgG against CMV pp150, pp28, p38 and p52. After the samples were thawed, total CD4+ T cells were enriched through positive selection using CD4 magnetic microbeads. The samples came from a different study that was designed specifically to examine the CD4+ T cell memory repertoire. Peripheral blood mononuclear cells were isolated and cryopreserved according to standard operating procedures, and serum was stored at -80 degrees C. The staining relied on CD3-PerCP (BW264/56), CD4-APC (RPA-T4), CD45RO-PE (UCHT1) and CD8-Pacific Orange (3B5) antibodies, and Sytox blue was used to exclude non-viable cells.

General study outcomes and caveats: Only CD4+CD45RO+ memory cells were sequenced, in contrast to the original study, in which naive and memory CD4+ and CD8+ populations were covered. The results were read as suggesting that the CMV-associated TCR signature is, for the most part, present in the CD4+ memory repertoire. On the Belgian cohort, the classifier built on the original framework reached a median bootstrapped AUC of about 0.96, with a 95% CI of 0.76-1.00. CMV serostatus prediction reached a median bootstrapped AUC of nearly 0.96 with the original framework and just over 0.9 with a US-trained random forest. Among the 150 to 200 previously reported CMV-associated TCRbeta sequences, 65 to 85 showed up in the CD4+ memory repertoires, with each one found in between one and five individuals.

Genomic DNA was extracted from sorted cells with the Quick-DNA Microprep Kit. TCRbeta DNA was amplified with the immunoSEQ hsTCRbeta kit following the manufacturer's protocol. TCRbeta libraries were sequenced on an Illumina MiSeq instrument. The authors' analysis ran thus. Removing out-of-frame sequences left roughly 2.4 million distinct TCRbeta sequences, an average of about 70,000 per individual. Each individual was scored using the number of 160 or so previously reported CMV-associated TCRbeta sequences that the individual carried and the total number of productive distinct TCRbeta sequences. A beta-binomial model was reimplemented in Python, and scikit-learn random forests with default parameters were trained on data from the US cohort. Classifier performance on the Belgian cohort was summarized as median AUC with percentile confidence intervals over 10,000 bootstrap iterations. TCRdb took this table from immuneACCESS and kept in-frame rearrangements with V and J called. Such tables lack part of the clones; where checked against another copy, unresolved V genes explain under half of the gap, and the rest is unexplained. V, J and clone size are those of that table, while D and trimming were read from the DNA. The sample table contains about 73,000 clones; only one count was recorded for 78% of them. The ten largest make up 2% to 3% of the sample.

Sequenced sample: memory CD4+ T cells from blood. Recombination linked TRBV30 to TRBJ1-2; TRBD1 is a possible D gene, resting on 5 matching bases. The source is an adult in good health and CMV-seropositive. The nucleotide sequence is given as TGTGCCTGGCGCCCCGGGACCCGGTATGGCTACACCTTC. This yields the protein CAWRPGTRYGYTF.